Given below is one T cell receptor beta chain in context. The data originate from a study of OX40 agonist ivuxolimab in advanced cancers. Whole-study context: Dose-escalation patients had hepatocellular carcinoma, melanoma, renal cell or head and neck cancer.

The CDR3 is 14 amino acids. The germline V gene encodes CDR1 MGHDK and CDR2 SYGVNS. Trimming shortened V by 7 bases and J by 11 bases, and 23 bases separated the two germline ends. Enrollment shut out patients with autoimmune disease history or systemic immunosuppression. Only in-frame clones appear in the TCRdb table, and some are missing; sequencing was by immunoSEQ multiplex PCR. This sample has tens of thousands of clones, with approximately 89% found just once. The specimen comprised CD4+ or CD8+ T cells sorted from blood, sampled in a trial of the OX40 agonist ivuxolimab. The V gene is TRBV25-1, the J gene TRBJ1-1; D might be TRBD1 (5 bases). The source is an adult with an advanced solid tumor such as melanoma, head and neck, liver or kidney cancer. CDR3 region: CASIPQAGKLAAFF. CDR3 in DNA: TGTGCCAGCATCCCCCAGGCAGGGAAACTTGCGGCTTTCTTT. Looking up the rest from reference TRBV25-1 and TRBJ1-1 gives the full variable domain: EADIYQTPRYLVIGTGKKITLECSQTMGHDKMYWYQQDPGMELHLIHYSYGVNSTEKGDLSSESTVSRIRTEHFPLTLESARPSHTSQYLCASIPQAGKLAAFFGQGTRLTVV.